This T cell receptor (beta chain) was recorded in a study of blood T cell repertoires in COVID-19. Turning to the study itself: COVID-19 samples, acute and convalescent, were from the United States, Italy and Spain.

Germline loops: CDR1 MNHEY, CDR2 SVGAGI. Between the trimmed V and J ends, which lost 8 bases and 7 bases, there was a span of 20 bases. The CDR3 spans 15 residues. In terms of age and location, participants ranged from about 18 to 90 years and lived in 24 US areas. Which cohort a participant joined came from the clinical history participants gave. Authors' analysis steps: It was from reference gene primer amplification that nucleated cell counts were estimated. Repertoires were generated with immunoSEQ multiplex PCR, while TCRdb's copy carries only in-frame clones and drops some. D and trimming come from the DNA, and the V and J calls and clone size come from that table. The table includes some 320,000 clones, roughly 86% detected once.

Sequencing was done on a sample of PBMCs or T cells enriched from blood (not recorded which). This sequence joins TRBV6-5 and TRBJ2-2; a weak D match, TRBD1 (6 bases). The clonotype originates from a woman between 50 and 59 years old who had been exposed to COVID-19. The CDR3 spells CASRARTAPVGELFF. For the CDR3, the DNA is TGTGCCAGCCGGGCCCGGACAGCTCCTGTCGGGGAGCTGTTTTTT.